This is a list of T cell receptor beta chains from one sample in a study of T cell responses to AZD1222 COVID-19 vaccine. This table comes from immunoSEQ multiplex PCR, and its TCRdb copy is limited to in-frame clones, with some not included. The sample has over 150,000 clones; over 85% are singletons. The material was peripheral blood, obtained 28 days after the second dose of the MenACWY control vaccine. The receptors originated from an adult who received the MenACWY meningococcal vaccine as a control. The CDR3 runs from the conserved cysteine through the conserved F or W. A D gene is named only where the DNA matches it firmly. Part of the rows lack a size; the others show once, few, many or a class for expanded clones.

clone_size,d_call,cdr3_length,j_call,v_call,cdr3_nt,cdr3_aa
NA,NA,15,TRBJ2-1,TRBV2,TGTGCCAGCAGTGAAGCATCAGGCCAAGGGAATGAGCAGTTCTTC,CASSEASGQGNEQFF
NA,TRBD1,13,TRBJ1-2,TRBV6-1,TGTGCCAGCAGTGAGGTGACAGGGATGGGCTACACCTTC,CASSEVTGMGYTF
NA,TRBD1,16,TRBJ1-1,TRBV5-1,TGCGCCAGCAGCAACGGCGGGACAGCCAAGAACACTGAAGCTTTCTTT,CASSNGGTAKNTEAFF
NA,NA,13,TRBJ1-1,TRBV19,TGTGCCAGTAGTATAATACTGAACACTGAAGCTTTCTTT,CASSIILNTEAFF
NA,TRBD1,14,TRBJ1-1,TRBV5-1,TGCGCCAGCAGCTCTCAGGGGGCAGGCACTGAAGCTTTCTTT,CASSSQGAGTEAFF
NA,NA,15,TRBJ1-4,TRBV7-6,TGTGCCAGCAGCCATCCTGGGGGCCCCGGTGAAAAACTGTTTTTT,CASSHPGGPGEKLFF
NA,NA,12,TRBJ2-2,TRBV28,TGTGCCAGCAGGGAAACCACCGGGGAGCTGTTTTTT,CASRETTGELFF
NA,NA,13,TRBJ1-5,TRBV30,TGTGCCTGGAGCACAGAATTTAGTCAGCCCCAGCATTTT,CAWSTEFSQPQHF
NA,TRBD2,15,TRBJ2-1,TRBV19,TGTGCCAGTAGTATCGGGACTAGTTATCTCGATGAGCAGTTCTTC,CASSIGTSYLDEQFF
NA,NA,14,TRBJ1-1,TRBV3-1/TRBV3-2,TGTGCCAGCAGCCATGCCCTCTCGAACACTGAAGCTTTCTTT,CASSHALSNTEAFF
NA,NA,14,TRBJ1-5,TRBV5-8,TGTGCCAGCAGAAAGGGAGCGGGGAATCAGCCCCAGCATTTT,CASRKGAGNQPQHF
NA,NA,17,TRBJ1-6,TRBV4-1,TGCGCCAGCAGCCAAGCTATAGGAGACGTGGGTAATTCACCCCTCCACTTT,CASSQAIGDVGNSPLHF
NA,NA,13,TRBJ2-2,TRBV19,TGTGCCAGTAGTATGCTGGTATCGGGGGAGCTGTTTTTT,CASSMLVSGELFF
NA,TRBD2,19,TRBJ2-3,TRBV7-9,TGTGCCAGCAGCGTCCGACTAGCGGGGGGCCCCTACCTTGGAGATACGCAGTATTTT,CASSVRLAGGPYLGDTQYF
NA,NA,12,TRBJ2-7,TRBV19,TGTGCCAGTAGTTCCGGCTCCTACGAGCAGTACTTC,CASSSGSYEQYF
NA,NA,14,TRBJ2-3,TRBV6-4,TGTGCCACCAGCATGTTTATCGCGCCCGATACGCAGTATTTT,CATSMFIAPDTQYF
NA,NA,13,TRBJ2-5,TRBV6-6,TGTGCTACGGGGGGACAGCTCCAAGAGACCCAGTACTTC,CATGGQLQETQYF
NA,NA,12,TRBJ2-1,TRBV5-6,TGTGCCAGCAGCGGACTGTACAATGAGCAGTTCTTC,CASSGLYNEQFF
NA,NA,16,TRBJ1-3,TRBV9,TGTGCCAGCAGCGTAGACGGCAGGAGCACTGGAAACACCATATATTTT,CASSVDGRSTGNTIYF
NA,NA,12,TRBJ2-1,TRBV7-8,TGTGCCAGCAGCTTGGGACGGATTGAGCAGTTCTTC,CASSLGRIEQFF
NA,NA,14,TRBJ1-5,TRBV3-1/TRBV3-2,TGTGCCAGCAGCCCCGGCCCCATGGGTCAGCCCCAGCATTTT,CASSPGPMGQPQHF
NA,NA,15,TRBJ1-1,TRBV6-5,TGTGCCAGCAGTTACTCAAGGCTTATGAACACTGAAGCTTTCTTT,CASSYSRLMNTEAFF
NA,NA,13,TRBJ1-1,TRBV19,TGTGCCAGTAGTATAGGGGCTAACACTGAAGCTTTCTTT,CASSIGANTEAFF
NA,NA,16,TRBJ2-1,TRBV4-1,TGCGCCAGCAGCCAAGGTCGGACAGCCGGCTACAATGAGCAGTTCTTC,CASSQGRTAGYNEQFF
NA,TRBD1,15,TRBJ2-1,TRBV5-1,TGCGCCAGCAGCTTTTCGGGACAGGGGGTCGATGAGCAGTTCTTC,CASSFSGQGVDEQFF
NA,TRBD1,18,TRBJ1-2,TRBV5-5,TGTGCCAGCAGCTTGTCGGGAATTGGGACAGGGGGCGTTAATGGCTACACCTTC,CASSLSGIGTGGVNGYTF
NA,NA,16,TRBJ1-1,TRBV28,TGTGCCAGCATCGGAGACGGTGGGGAAAGGAACACTGAAGCTTTCTTT,CASIGDGGERNTEAFF
NA,TRBD1,14,TRBJ2-2,TRBV5-4,TGTGCCAGCATGGGGACAGGGAGGTCCGGGGAGCTGTTTTTT,CASMGTGRSGELFF
NA,TRBD2,17,TRBJ2-1,TRBV2,TGTGCCAGCAGTGAGGGTAAGGCTAGCGGAGGTTACAATGAGCAGTTCTTC,CASSEGKASGGYNEQFF
once,TRBD2,15,TRBJ2-5,TRBV18,TGTGCCAGCTTGACCCGACGAGCGGGGGTGGAGACCCAGTACTTC,CASLTRRAGVETQYF
NA,TRBD1,14,TRBJ1-2,TRBV6-5,TGTGCCAGCAGGACGGGACAGGGGGCATTAGGCTACACCTTC,CASRTGQGALGYTF
NA,NA,15,TRBJ1-5,TRBV7-2,TGTGCCAGCAGCCTCGGGAATTCCCCTAATCAGCCCCAGCATTTT,CASSLGNSPNQPQHF